The table lists the clone carrying this TCR beta chain with many counts. This record comes from a study of human T cells and chemical hapten exposure. Across the study: Patches that contained 0.01% DPC were applied to the upper back and read at 6 days.

Trimming took 3 bases from V and 6 from J; bases not matched to a gene: 7. The CDR3 runs 14 residues. Germline CDR1 and CDR2: SGHNT and YYREEE (reference sequence). In the authors' workflow: Samples had a median of 95,638 TCRs, ranging roughly 23,224 to 700,000. One entry per CDR3 protein results from TCRdb running MiXCR on the RACE reads. V and J calls and clone size were set by TCRdb, not the authors. This table holds 95,000 to 100,000 distinct CDR3 sequences, 10% to 11% found once. The time point here: pre-sensitization, week 0. Treatment: therapeutic diphenylcyclopropenone sensitization with weekly scalp DPC.

The material was whole blood, obtained in connection with sensitization to the hapten diphenylcyclopropenone (DPC). The TCR was taken from a woman between 55 and 75 years old with alopecia areata. Some clones in this sample may be carry-over from other donors' samples. The V gene is TRBV5-4, the J gene TRBJ2-3, with TRBD1 matching 7 bases. The CDR3 loop is CASSSNRGFDTQYF. The CDR3 DNA reads as TGTGCCAGCAGCTCCAACAGGGGTTTCGATACGCAGTATTTT.